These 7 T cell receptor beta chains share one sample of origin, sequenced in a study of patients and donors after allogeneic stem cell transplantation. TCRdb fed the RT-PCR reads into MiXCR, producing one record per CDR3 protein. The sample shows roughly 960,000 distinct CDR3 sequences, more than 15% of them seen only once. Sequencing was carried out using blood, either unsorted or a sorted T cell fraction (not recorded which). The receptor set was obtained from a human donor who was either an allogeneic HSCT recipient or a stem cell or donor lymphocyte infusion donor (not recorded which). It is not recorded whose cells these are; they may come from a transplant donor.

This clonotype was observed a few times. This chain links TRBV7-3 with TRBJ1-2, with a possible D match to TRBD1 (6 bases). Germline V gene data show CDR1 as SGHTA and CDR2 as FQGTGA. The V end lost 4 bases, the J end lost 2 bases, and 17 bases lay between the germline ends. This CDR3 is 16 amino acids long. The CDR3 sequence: CASSYTWTERNYGYTF. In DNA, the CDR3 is TGTGCCAGCAGCTATACCTGGACAGAGAGGAACTATGGCTACACCTTC.

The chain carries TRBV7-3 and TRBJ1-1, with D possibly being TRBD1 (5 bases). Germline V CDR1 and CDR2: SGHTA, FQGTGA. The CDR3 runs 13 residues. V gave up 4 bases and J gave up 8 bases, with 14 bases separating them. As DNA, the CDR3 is TGTGCCAGCAGCTCGGGACGGGTGGCGGAAGCTTTCTTT. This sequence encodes CASSSGRVAEAFF. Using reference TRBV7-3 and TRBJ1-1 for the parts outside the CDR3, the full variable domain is GAGVSQTPSNKVTEKGKYVELRCDPISGHTALYWYRQSLGQGPEFLIYFQGTGAADDSGLPNDRFFAVRPEGSVSTLKIQRTERGDSAVYLCASSSGRVAEAFFGQGTRLTVV.

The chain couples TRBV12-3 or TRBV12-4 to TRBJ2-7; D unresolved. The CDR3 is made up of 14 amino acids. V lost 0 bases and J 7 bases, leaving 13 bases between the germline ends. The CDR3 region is CASSLARTAREQYF. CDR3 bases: TGTGCCAGCAGTTTAGCGCGAACAGCAAGGGAGCAGTACTTC.

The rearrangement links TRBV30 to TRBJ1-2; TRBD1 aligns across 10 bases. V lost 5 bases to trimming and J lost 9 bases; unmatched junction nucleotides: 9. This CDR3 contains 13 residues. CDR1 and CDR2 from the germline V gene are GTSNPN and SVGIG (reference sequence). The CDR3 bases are TGTGCCTGGGACAGGGGGCCCAAATTCCGCTACACCTTC. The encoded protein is CAWDRGPKFRYTF.

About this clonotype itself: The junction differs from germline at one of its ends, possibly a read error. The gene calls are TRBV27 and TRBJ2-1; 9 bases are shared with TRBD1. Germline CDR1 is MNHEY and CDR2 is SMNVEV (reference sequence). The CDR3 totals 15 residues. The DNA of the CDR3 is TGTGCCAGCAGTCTGCAACCCGGACAGGGGTATGAGCTGTTCTTC. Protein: CASSLQPGQGYELFF.

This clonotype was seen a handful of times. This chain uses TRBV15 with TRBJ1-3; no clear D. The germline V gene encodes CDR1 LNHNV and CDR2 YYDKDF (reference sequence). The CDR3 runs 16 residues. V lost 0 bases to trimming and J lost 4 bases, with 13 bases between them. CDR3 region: CATSRDLTSRGNTIYF. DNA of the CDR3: TGTGCCACCAGCAGAGATCTCACCAGCCGAGGAAACACCATATATTTT.

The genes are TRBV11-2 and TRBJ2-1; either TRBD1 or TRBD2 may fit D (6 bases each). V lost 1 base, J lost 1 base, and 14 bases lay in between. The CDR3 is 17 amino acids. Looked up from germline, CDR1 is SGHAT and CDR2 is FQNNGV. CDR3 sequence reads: CASSLVRGPESYNEQFF. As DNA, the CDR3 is TGTGCCAGCAGCTTAGTTCGGGGGCCCGAATCCTACAATGAGCAGTTCTTC.